This TCR beta chain was found in a study of T-cell memory formation after mild COVID-19. Findings of the study overall: CD4/CD8 balance characterized clones contracting day 15 to 85, and CD4+ skew characterized later expanders. The study detected some responding clones in pre-infection memory, suggesting cross-reactive memory joined.

Remarks on this clonotype: Its target is not known.

CDR1 and CDR2 (germline): SGDLS, YYNGEE. The length of the CDR3 is 13 residues. The germline V and J ends were trimmed by 0 bases and 6 bases, with 7 bases remaining between them. TCRdb passed the 5' RACE reads through MiXCR, listing each CDR3 protein once. The sample includes approximately 500,000 distinct CDR3 sequences, roughly 25% of them seen just once. What was sequenced was PBMCs or a T cell subset sorted from them (not recorded which). V is TRBV9 and J is TRBJ1-5; no definite D call. This receptor was identified in an adult woman who had mild COVID-19 (a few samples of this study predate the infection). Cell type and time point are not known. The CDR3 loop is CASSVAPGQPQHF. In DNA, the CDR3 is TGTGCCAGCAGCGTAGCCCCTGGTCAGCCCCAGCATTTT.